What follows describes a single T cell receptor (beta chain). The antigen remains unidentified. Data came from immunoSEQ multiplex PCR; TCRdb stores just in-frame clones and leaves some out. This sample carries approximately 90,000 clones, approximately 96% of them seen once, and the ten largest clones take roughly 0.78%. The data stem from a study of cytomegalovirus exposure and HLA in healthy donors. Study-wide background: Later analysis reported that the approximately 120 validation repertoires shared the platform of the approximately 670 first-cohort repertoires.

Study-level findings and limits: In vitro, three CMV-associated chains proved specific for CMV antigens.

The CDR3 is 14 amino acids. V lost 5 bases and J lost 2, with 13 bases in between. CDR1 and CDR2 from the germline V gene are MNHEY and SMNVEV (reference sequence). The TCR was taken from a man younger than 35 in good health and CMV-seronegative. The chain couples TRBV27 to TRBJ2-7; perhaps TRBD1 as D (6 bases). The sequenced material came from PBMCs. The CDR3 DNA reads TGTGCCAGCAGTGACCGGGACAAACCCTACGAGCAGTACTTC. Its protein product is CASSDRDKPYEQYF.